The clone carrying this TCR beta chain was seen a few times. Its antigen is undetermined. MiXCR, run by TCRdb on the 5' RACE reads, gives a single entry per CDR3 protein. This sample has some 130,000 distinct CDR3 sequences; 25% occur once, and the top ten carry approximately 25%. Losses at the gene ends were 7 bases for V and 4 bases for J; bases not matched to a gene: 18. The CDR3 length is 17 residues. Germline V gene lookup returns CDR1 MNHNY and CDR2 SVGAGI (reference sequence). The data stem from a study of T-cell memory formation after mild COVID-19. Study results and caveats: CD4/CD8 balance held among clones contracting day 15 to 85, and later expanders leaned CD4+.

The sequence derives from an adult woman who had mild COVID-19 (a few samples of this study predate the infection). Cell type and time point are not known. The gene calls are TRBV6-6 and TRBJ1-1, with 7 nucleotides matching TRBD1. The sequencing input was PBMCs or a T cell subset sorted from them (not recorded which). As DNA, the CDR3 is TGTGCCAGCATTAAGACCGTCGACAGGGACGTCCCCACTGAAGCTTTCTTT. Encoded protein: CASIKTVDRDVPTEAFF.